Listed below are T cell receptor beta chains from one sample, sequenced in a study of CD8+ T cells in alopecia areata. Sequencing was performed with immunoSEQ multiplex PCR; in TCRdb, only in-frame clones are kept and a portion is missing. The sample lists 100,000 to 130,000 clones, less than 90% occurring once. The starting material was CD8+ T cells sorted from blood, obtained at week 24, from a patient treated with tofacitinib. These receptor sequences come from a human donor with alopecia areata. Both conserved end residues are part of each CDR3. D genes are given only for firm matches. Size is omitted from some rows. Given values are once, few, many or a class for expanded clones.

TRBV7-8	TRBJ1-6	.	TRBD1	TGTGCCAGCAGCATCGCAGGGGGAGGTTCACCCCTCCACTTT	CASSIAGGGSPLHF
TRBV6-5	TRBJ2-1	.	.	TGCGCCAGCAGTGTCCCGGGAAATGAGCAGTTCTTC	CASSVPGNEQFF
TRBV7-9	TRBJ2-1	.	.	TGTGCCAGCAGCTTAATTGAGTGGTCCTCCTACAATGAGCAGTTCTTC	CASSLIEWSSYNEQFF
TRBV2	TRBJ1-2	.	.	TGTGCCAGCAGTGAAGGGTCCCAGGGTGGCGGCTACACCTTC	CASSEGSQGGGYTF
TRBV7-9	TRBJ1-4	.	TRBD1	TGTGCCAGCAGCTTAGGGCCGGACAGGAGAAATGAAAAACTGTTTTTT	CASSLGPDRRNEKLFF
TRBV5-1	TRBJ2-7	.	TRBD1	TGCGCCAGCAGCAACTGGGACAGGGCCTACGAGCAGTACTTC	CASSNWDRAYEQYF
TRBV4-3	TRBJ2-5	.	TRBD2	TGCGCCAGCAGCCTGACTAGCGGGGTGCAAGAGACCCAGTACTTC	CASSLTSGVQETQYF
TRBV6-5	TRBJ2-5	.	.	TGTGCCGACAAAGGGGGGGCCTCAATTGAGACCCAGTACTTC	CADKGGASIETQYF
TRBV29-1	TRBJ2-1	.	.	TGCAGCGTTGAAGGACTCGTGAAGGAAGGCATTAGCTCCTACAATGAGCAGTTCTTC	CSVEGLVKEGISSYNEQFF
TRBV7-9	TRBJ2-7	.	.	TGTGCCAGCAGCCCCCGGGGGATCACCTACGAGCAGTACTTC	CASSPRGITYEQYF
TRBV10-2	TRBJ2-7	once	.	TGCGCCAGCGGCTACGAGCAGTACTTC	CASGYEQYF
TRBV7-8	TRBJ2-5	.	TRBD2	TGTGCCAGCAGCTTTGGGACTAGCCCCTATCAAGAGACCCAGTACTTC	CASSFGTSPYQETQYF
TRBV27	TRBJ2-7	.	.	TGTGCCAGAACAGGGATCCTACCCTACGAGCAGTACTTC	CARTGILPYEQYF
TRBV5-1	TRBJ2-3	.	TRBD2	TGCGCCAGCAGCTTGCTGGAGGGCGGGGGACGCACAGATACGCAGTATTTT	CASSLLEGGGRTDTQYF
TRBV4-1	TRBJ2-2	few	.	TGCGCCAGCAGCCAAGAAATGGCAGGGGGGACCGGGGAGCTGTTTTTT	CASSQEMAGGTGELFF
TRBV11-2	TRBJ2-6	.	.	TGTGCCAGCAGCTTAGTTGCTACACCCTCTGGGGCCAACGTCCTGACTTTC	CASSLVATPSGANVLTF
TRBV7-9	TRBJ2-7	once	TRBD1	TGTGCCAGCAGCTCCGGGACAGGGCTTACCTACGAGCAGTACTTC	CASSSGTGLTYEQYF
TRBV2	TRBJ2-1	.	TRBD2	TGTGCCAGCTTGGGACTAGAGGGGCGGGGTGAGCAGTTCTTC	CASLGLEGRGEQFF
TRBV29-1	TRBJ2-7	.	TRBD1	TGCAGCGTTGAAGGGGACAGGGGGGACGAGCAGTACTTC	CSVEGDRGDEQYF
TRBV27	TRBJ2-7	.	.	TGTGCCAGCAGTTTGGCGGGACAGACATACTACGAGCAGTACTTC	CASSLAGQTYYEQYF
TRBV29-1	TRBJ1-2	.	.	TGCAGCGTACACGGGACACCGGAGAGTCGAGGCTACACCTTC	CSVHGTPESRGYTF
TRBV5-1	TRBJ2-5	.	.	TGCGCCAGCAAGGGGGATGGAGAGACCCAGTACTTC	CASKGDGETQYF
TRBV11-2	TRBJ2-3	.	.	TGTGCCAGCAGCCCACAATTCGCCCGGGGTGCCACGCAGTATTTT	CASSPQFARGATQYF
TRBV7-6	TRBJ2-1	.	TRBD2	TGTGCCAGCAGCTGGGCTAGCGGGGGGGGTGAGCAGTTCTTC	CASSWASGGGEQFF
TRBV5-1	TRBJ1-6	.	.	TGCGCCAGCAGAATGGGGTCCTCGAGCTCCTATAATTCACCCCTCCACTTT	CASRMGSSSSYNSPLHF
TRBV2	TRBJ1-2	once	TRBD1	TGTGCCAGCAGGGACCAGGGGGCGGACTATGGCTACACCTTC	CASRDQGADYGYTF
TRBV27	TRBJ2-7	.	TRBD1	TGTGCCGGCAGTCCCGTGACAGGGGAGATCTACGAGCAGTACTTC	CAGSPVTGEIYEQYF
TRBV7-9	TRBJ2-7	once	.	TGTGCCAGCAGCCCCGCGGGCCTATACGAGCAGTACTTC	CASSPAGLYEQYF
TRBV11-2	TRBJ2-2	.	TRBD2	TGTGCCAGCAGCCGGGCGGGGAGGGCCCTAGGGGAGCTGTTTTTT	CASSRAGRALGELFF
TRBV4-1	TRBJ1-6	.	.	TGCGCCAGCAGCCAAGGTACCCGCCGGGTTAATTCACCCCTCCACTTT	CASSQGTRRVNSPLHF
TRBV29-1	TRBJ1-1	few	TRBD1	TGCAGCGCACGTTGGACAGGGGGGGACACTGAAGCTTTCTTT	CSARWTGGDTEAFF
TRBV7-6	TRBJ2-7	.	.	TGTGCCAGCAGCCCAGCCGGGGGTCACGAGCAGTACTTC	CASSPAGGHEQYF
TRBV5-1	TRBJ2-2	.	TRBD1	TGCGCCAGCAGCTTTCGACAGGGGATAAGGGCCGGGGAGCTGTTTTTT	CASSFRQGIRAGELFF
TRBV6-5	TRBJ2-3	.	.	TGTGCCAGCAGTTACTTCCCAGGGGCTAGCACAGATACGCAGTATTTT	CASSYFPGASTDTQYF
TRBV5-1	TRBJ2-5	.	.	TGCGCCAGCAGCCCGGGTGCGGCGAGGGAGACCCAGTACTTC	CASSPGAARETQYF
TRBV13	TRBJ2-7	.	TRBD1	TGTGCCAGCAGCTCCTCATCAGTTGGGGACAGGAGTTACGAGCAGTACTTC	CASSSSSVGDRSYEQYF